Listed below are T cell receptor beta chains from one sample, sequenced in a study of patients and donors after allogeneic stem cell transplantation. TCRdb reprocessed the RT-PCR reads with MiXCR, giving one entry per CDR3 protein. Of 920,000 or so distinct CDR3 sequences in the sample, approximately 19% were seen once. What was sequenced was blood, either unsorted or a sorted T cell fraction (not recorded which). These receptor sequences come from a human donor who was either an allogeneic HSCT recipient or a stem cell or donor lymphocyte infusion donor (not recorded which). It is not recorded whose cells these are; they may come from a transplant donor. Each CDR3 is given with its conserved first and last residue. A D gene is named only where the DNA matches it firmly. Clone size is stated in some rows and not others, as once, few, many or a class when expanded.

J gene: TRBJ2-1; clone size: -; V gene: TRBV20-1; D gene: TRBD2; CDR3 protein: CSARVSSGGSYNEQFF; CDR3 DNA: TGCAGTGCTAGAGTGTCTAGCGGGGGGTCCTACAATGAGCAGTTCTTC
J gene: TRBJ2-7; clone size: few; V gene: TRBV7-9; D gene: TRBD2; CDR3 protein: CASSPSTSPAGEQYF; CDR3 DNA: TGTGCCAGCAGCCCTTCGACTAGCCCCGCGGGCGAGCAGTACTTC
J gene: TRBJ2-3; clone size: -; V gene: TRBV7-2; D gene: TRBD2; CDR3 protein: CASSLDLRGVVSDTQYF; CDR3 DNA: TGTGCCAGCAGCTTAGATTTGCGGGGGGTAGTTTCCGATACGCAGTATTTT
J gene: TRBJ2-1; clone size: -; V gene: TRBV6-5; D gene: TRBD1; CDR3 protein: CASSYGDSNNEQFF; CDR3 DNA: TGTGCCAGCAGTTACGGGGACAGTAACAATGAGCAGTTCTTC
J gene: TRBJ1-4; clone size: many; V gene: TRBV6-5; D gene: -; CDR3 protein: CASSYVTNEKLFF; CDR3 DNA: TGTGCCAGCAGTTACGTCACTAATGAAAAACTGTTTTTT
J gene: TRBJ1-2; clone size: -; V gene: TRBV7-9; D gene: TRBD1; CDR3 protein: CASARTGRNYGYTF; CDR3 DNA: TGTGCCAGCGCCCGGACAGGGCGTAACTATGGCTACACCTTC
J gene: TRBJ2-1; clone size: -; V gene: TRBV4-3; D gene: -; CDR3 protein: CASSQDRGDGVNEQFF; CDR3 DNA: TGCGCCAGCAGCCAAGATAGGGGGGATGGGGTAAACGAGCAGTTCTTC
J gene: TRBJ2-1; clone size: -; V gene: TRBV4-1; D gene: TRBD2; CDR3 protein: CASSQRTSGSYNEQFF; CDR3 DNA: TGCGCCAGCAGCCAACGGACTAGCGGGTCCTACAATGAGCAGTTCTTC
J gene: TRBJ2-1; clone size: -; V gene: TRBV20-1; D gene: -; CDR3 protein: CSAIHQGNEQFF; CDR3 DNA: TGCAGTGCTATCCACCAGGGAAATGAGCAGTTCTTC
J gene: TRBJ2-1; clone size: few; V gene: TRBV15; D gene: TRBD2; CDR3 protein: CATSILAGGYYNEQFF; CDR3 DNA: TGTGCCACCAGCATTCTAGCGGGGGGGTACTACAATGAGCAGTTCTTC
J gene: TRBJ2-6; clone size: -; V gene: TRBV6-1; D gene: -; CDR3 protein: CASSQTIPRANVLTF; CDR3 DNA: TGTGCCAGCAGCCAGACTATTCCTAGGGCCAACGTCCTGACTTTC
J gene: TRBJ1-2; clone size: few; V gene: TRBV20-1; D gene: -; CDR3 protein: CSARNGSNYGYTF; CDR3 DNA: TGCAGTGCTAGAAACGGCTCCAACTATGGCTACACCTTC
J gene: TRBJ2-1; clone size: -; V gene: TRBV10-3; D gene: -; CDR3 protein: CAITEDSLGGWQFF; CDR3 DNA: TGTGCCATCACCGAGGACTCCTTGGGCGGGTGGCAGTTCTTC
J gene: TRBJ2-3; clone size: many; V gene: TRBV27; D gene: TRBD2; CDR3 protein: CATRTSGSSDTQYF; CDR3 DNA: TGTGCCACCCGGACTAGCGGGAGTTCAGATACGCAGTATTTT
J gene: TRBJ1-4; clone size: -; V gene: TRBV10-2; D gene: -; CDR3 protein: CASLGTTAEKLFF; CDR3 DNA: TGCGCCTCCCTCGGGACAACGGCTGAAAAACTGTTTTTT
J gene: TRBJ1-5; clone size: few; V gene: TRBV12-3/TRBV12-4; D gene: -; CDR3 protein: CASSFGGWSNQPQHF; CDR3 DNA: TGTGCCAGCAGTTTTGGGGGCTGGAGCAATCAGCCCCAGCATTTT
J gene: TRBJ2-7; clone size: -; V gene: TRBV6-1; D gene: TRBD2; CDR3 protein: CASSAPRLAVYEQYF; CDR3 DNA: TGTGCCAGCAGTGCTCCCAGACTAGCGGTCTACGAGCAGTACTTC
J gene: TRBJ1-2; clone size: -; V gene: TRBV24-1; D gene: -; CDR3 protein: CATSDRGTGGYTF; CDR3 DNA: TGTGCCACCAGTGACCGTGGGACGGGAGGCTACACCTTC
J gene: TRBJ2-7; clone size: -; V gene: TRBV5-1; D gene: TRBD1; CDR3 protein: CASSLAADRAHEQYF; CDR3 DNA: TGCGCCAGCAGCTTGGCCGCGGACAGGGCTCACGAGCAGTACTTC
J gene: TRBJ2-1; clone size: -; V gene: TRBV6-2/TRBV6-3; D gene: TRBD2; CDR3 protein: CASSYRGLAGGVYNEQFF; CDR3 DNA: TGTGCCAGCAGTTACCGCGGACTAGCGGGGGGGGTTTACAATGAGCAGTTCTTC
J gene: TRBJ1-5; clone size: -; V gene: TRBV20-1; D gene: TRBD1; CDR3 protein: CSASRTGRGNQPQHF; CDR3 DNA: TGCAGTGCTTCTCGGACAGGGAGGGGCAATCAGCCCCAGCATTTT
J gene: TRBJ1-2; clone size: -; V gene: TRBV9; D gene: TRBD1; CDR3 protein: CASSVSLRMGQGIYGYTF; CDR3 DNA: TGTGCCAGCAGCGTATCCCTCCGAATGGGACAGGGCATCTATGGCTACACCTTC
J gene: TRBJ2-1; clone size: -; V gene: TRBV20-1; D gene: TRBD2; CDR3 protein: CSPLDRRAGLAYNEQFF; CDR3 DNA: TGCAGTCCGCTAGATAGAAGAGCGGGACTAGCTTACAATGAGCAGTTCTTC
J gene: TRBJ1-1; clone size: few; V gene: TRBV6-1; D gene: -; CDR3 protein: CASSRDRPWDTEAFF; CDR3 DNA: TGTGCCAGCAGCCGGGACCGTCCCTGGGATACTGAAGCTTTCTTT
J gene: TRBJ1-2; clone size: few; V gene: TRBV20-1; D gene: -; CDR3 protein: CSSGGAINYGYTF; CDR3 DNA: TGCAGTTCGGGAGGGGCCATTAACTATGGCTACACCTTC
J gene: TRBJ2-7; clone size: -; V gene: TRBV25-1; D gene: TRBD2; CDR3 protein: CASSEPQPGGEQYF; CDR3 DNA: TGTGCCAGCAGTGAACCTCAACCGGGGGGCGAGCAGTACTTC
J gene: TRBJ1-5; clone size: -; V gene: TRBV20-1; D gene: -; CDR3 protein: CSARSGPGNQPQHF; CDR3 DNA: TGCAGTGCTAGGTCCGGGCCGGGAAATCAGCCCCAGCATTTT
J gene: TRBJ2-1; clone size: -; V gene: TRBV7-2; D gene: TRBD2; CDR3 protein: CASSRPGGAYNEQFF; CDR3 DNA: TGTGCCAGCAGCCGTCCCGGGGGGGCTTACAATGAGCAGTTCTTC
J gene: TRBJ1-1; clone size: few; V gene: TRBV15; D gene: -; CDR3 protein: CATSSHLWGSMNTEAFF; CDR3 DNA: TGTGCCACCAGCAGTCATCTCTGGGGCAGTATGAACACTGAAGCTTTCTTT
J gene: TRBJ1-6; clone size: -; V gene: TRBV6-1; D gene: -; CDR3 protein: CASSELELVPRTPLHF; CDR3 DNA: TGTGCCAGCAGTGAATTGGAGTTGGTGCCAAGGACACCCCTCCACTTT
J gene: TRBJ2-2; clone size: few; V gene: TRBV5-6; D gene: TRBD1; CDR3 protein: CASSLQVQGVTGELFF; CDR3 DNA: TGTGCCAGCAGCCTACAAGTACAGGGGGTCACCGGGGAGCTGTTTTTT
J gene: TRBJ2-5; clone size: -; V gene: TRBV12-3/TRBV12-4; D gene: -; CDR3 protein: CASSLQVAELGETQYF; CDR3 DNA: TGTGCCAGCAGTTTACAGGTAGCGGAGCTGGGGGAGACCCAGTACTTC
J gene: TRBJ2-2; clone size: -; V gene: TRBV27; D gene: -; CDR3 protein: CASSIGGENTGELFF; CDR3 DNA: TGTGCCAGCAGCATAGGGGGAGAGAACACCGGGGAGCTGTTTTTT
J gene: TRBJ2-1; clone size: many; V gene: TRBV24-1; D gene: TRBD2; CDR3 protein: CATSDWRELNEQFF; CDR3 DNA: TGTGCCACCAGTGATTGGCGGGAGTTAAATGAGCAGTTCTTC
J gene: TRBJ2-3; clone size: few; V gene: TRBV3-1; D gene: -; CDR3 protein: CASSQDLRFRADTDTQYF; CDR3 DNA: TGTGCCAGCAGCCAAGATCTTCGATTCAGGGCGGACACAGATACGCAGTATTTT
J gene: TRBJ2-5; clone size: few; V gene: TRBV20-1; D gene: -; CDR3 protein: CSARIPARETQYF; CDR3 DNA: TGCAGTGCTAGAATCCCAGCGCGGGAGACCCAGTACTTC
J gene: TRBJ1-4; clone size: few; V gene: TRBV6-5; D gene: -; CDR3 protein: CASSYERKSYEKLFF; CDR3 DNA: TGTGCCAGCAGTTATGAGAGGAAGTCGTATGAAAAACTGTTTTTT
J gene: TRBJ1-5; clone size: -; V gene: TRBV27; D gene: -; CDR3 protein: CASSPRWRGSVSNQPQHF; CDR3 DNA: TGTGCCAGCAGCCCCCGCTGGAGGGGAAGTGTAAGCAATCAGCCCCAGCATTTT
J gene: TRBJ2-7; clone size: few; V gene: TRBV6-5; D gene: -; CDR3 protein: CASSYSSLVSSYEQYF; CDR3 DNA: TGTGCCAGCAGTTACTCGAGTCTTGTCTCATCCTACGAGCAGTACTTC
J gene: TRBJ2-7; clone size: few; V gene: TRBV9; D gene: -; CDR3 protein: CASSVSGGNEQYF; CDR3 DNA: TGTGCCAGCAGCGTATCGGGGGGCAACGAGCAGTACTTC
J gene: TRBJ2-7; clone size: -; V gene: TRBV30; D gene: -; CDR3 protein: CAWSPPPSYEQYF; CDR3 DNA: TGTGCCTGGAGTCCCCCCCCCAGCTACGAGCAGTACTTC
J gene: TRBJ2-7; clone size: few; V gene: TRBV4-1; D gene: TRBD2; CDR3 protein: CASSQVTAGGYEQYF; CDR3 DNA: TGCGCCAGCAGCCAAGTGACGGCGGGAGGGTACGAGCAGTACTTC
J gene: TRBJ2-3; clone size: few; V gene: TRBV7-6; D gene: -; CDR3 protein: CASSLQLDTQYF; CDR3 DNA: TGTGCCAGCAGCTTACAATTGGATACGCAGTATTTT
J gene: TRBJ1-5; clone size: few; V gene: TRBV19; D gene: TRBD1; CDR3 protein: CASSVGTGFGQPQHF; CDR3 DNA: TGTGCCAGTAGTGTCGGGACAGGGTTTGGACAGCCCCAGCATTTT
J gene: TRBJ2-2; clone size: -; V gene: TRBV6-6; D gene: -; CDR3 protein: CASSGHGGELFF; CDR3 DNA: TGTGCCAGTTCAGGGCATGGTGGGGAGCTGTTTTTT
J gene: TRBJ2-7; clone size: few; V gene: TRBV6-1; D gene: TRBD1; CDR3 protein: CASRRGGRDYEQYF; CDR3 DNA: TGTGCCAGCAGAAGAGGGGGCAGGGACTACGAGCAGTACTTC
J gene: TRBJ2-5; clone size: -; V gene: TRBV5-1; D gene: TRBD2; CDR3 protein: CASSLALLAGQIQETQYF; CDR3 DNA: TGCGCCAGCAGCTTGGCCCTTCTAGCGGGGCAGATACAAGAGACCCAGTACTTC
J gene: TRBJ2-7; clone size: many; V gene: TRBV12-3/TRBV12-4; D gene: -; CDR3 protein: CASSFPPRHFLYEQYF; CDR3 DNA: TGTGCCAGCAGTTTCCCCCCAAGACATTTTCTCTACGAGCAGTACTTC
J gene: TRBJ2-7; clone size: few; V gene: TRBV15; D gene: -; CDR3 protein: CATSRGQESSYEQYF; CDR3 DNA: TGTGCCACCAGCAGAGGACAGGAGAGCTCCTACGAGCAGTACTTC
J gene: TRBJ2-7; clone size: -; V gene: TRBV20-1; D gene: -; CDR3 protein: CSARLGSSYEQYF; CDR3 DNA: TGCAGTGCAAGACTGGGGAGCTCCTACGAGCAGTACTTC
J gene: TRBJ2-1; clone size: many; V gene: TRBV7-6; D gene: -; CDR3 protein: CASSIAQGLLYNEQFF; CDR3 DNA: TGTGCCAGCAGCATCGCCCAGGGGCTCCTCTACAATGAGCAGTTCTTC
J gene: TRBJ2-2; clone size: many; V gene: TRBV2; D gene: TRBD1; CDR3 protein: CASCWDRATGELFF; CDR3 DNA: TGTGCCAGCTGTTGGGACAGGGCCACCGGGGAGCTGTTTTTT
J gene: TRBJ2-5; clone size: -; V gene: TRBV12-3/TRBV12-4; D gene: -; CDR3 protein: CASSFHLGPGGPETQYF; CDR3 DNA: TGTGCCAGCAGTTTCCACCTCGGGCCCGGGGGGCCAGAGACCCAGTACTTC
J gene: TRBJ2-2; clone size: many; V gene: TRBV5-1; D gene: TRBD1; CDR3 protein: CASSAGTGAGELFF; CDR3 DNA: TGCGCCAGCAGCGCGGGGACAGGGGCCGGGGAGCTGTTTTTT
J gene: TRBJ2-1; clone size: -; V gene: TRBV7-3; D gene: TRBD2; CDR3 protein: CASSLMRENEQFF; CDR3 DNA: TGTGCCAGCAGCTTAATGCGGGAGAATGAGCAGTTCTTC
J gene: TRBJ1-1; clone size: -; V gene: TRBV6-1; D gene: -; CDR3 protein: CASSEDHSLSTEAFF; CDR3 DNA: TGTGCCAGCAGTGAAGACCACAGTCTGAGCACTGAAGCTTTCTTT
J gene: TRBJ2-3; clone size: few; V gene: TRBV20-1; D gene: -; CDR3 protein: CSAQTPGPFTDTQYF; CDR3 DNA: TGCAGTGCTCAAACACCGGGACCTTTCACAGATACGCAGTATTTT
J gene: TRBJ2-7; clone size: few; V gene: TRBV7-9; D gene: -; CDR3 protein: CGSGQAYEQYF; CDR3 DNA: TGTGGCTCGGGGCAGGCCTACGAGCAGTACTTC
J gene: TRBJ2-1; clone size: -; V gene: TRBV6-2/TRBV6-3; D gene: -; CDR3 protein: CASIYSTGAPSYNEQFF; CDR3 DNA: TGTGCCAGCATATACAGTACGGGGGCCCCCTCCTACAATGAGCAGTTCTTC